The 31 T cell receptor delta chains below were found in one sample sequenced in a study of gamma-delta T cells after stem cell transplantation (dated by TCRdb to the mid-2010s). Library generation was performed with RT-PCR. The instrument was an Illumina MiSeq. After TCRdb called clones again from the public reads with CATT, rows with identical DNA were merged. This sample lists 1,500 to 2,000 delta-chain clones; roughly 5.4% were detected once. 50% to 65% of the sample rests with the top ten. The specimen sequenced was gamma-delta T cells. The receptor source for this set is a human donor. It is not recorded whose cells these are; they may come from a transplant donor.

Notes on this clone: A far bigger clonotype differs at one base, so this is likely a read error. The chain recombines TRAV29/DV5 with TRDJ1; 8 nucleotides align to TRDD3. Germline CDR1 and CDR2: NSMFDY and ISSIKDK. The CDR3 is 17 amino acids. V shed 0 bases and J 1 base; nucleotides not matched to a gene: 11. Written as DNA, the CDR3 is TGTGCAGCAAGCGCCCCCTACGGTTGGGGGATCACCGATAAACTCATCTTT. Translation gives CAASAPYGWGITDKLIF.

This clone was seen many times. A far bigger clonotype differs at one base, so this is likely a read error. V usage is TRDV1 and J usage is TRDJ1, with D possibly TRDD2 on 5 matching bases. The CDR3 is made up of 22 amino acids. Germline CDR1 reads TSWWSYY; CDR2 reads QGS. V lost 3 bases and J lost 2, with 34 bases in between. In DNA form, the CDR3 reads TGTGCTCTTGGGGAGGAGGTGGCCCTACTCAGGGACTCGGTACTGCGTACCGATAAACTCATCTTT. Amino acid sequence: CALGEEVALLRDSVLRTDKLIF.

This clone was counted a few times. TCRdb has a much larger clone's protein, which differs at residue 3 from the translation of this DNA, likely because of a read error; what is shown is the protein translated from the DNA. J is TRDJ1 and V is TRDV1; TRDD3 matches 8 bases. The CDR3 is made up of 15 amino acids. Germline V lookup: CDR1 TSWWSYY, CDR2 QGS. The CDR3 DNA sequence: TGTGCTCCTGGGGAACTGGGGGTGAACACCGATAAACTCATCTTT. This translates into CAPGELGVNTDKLIF.

This clone ranks as medium-sized. An end of the junction does not agree with germline; a read error may underlie this. This specimen includes other DNA sequences encoding the same CDR3. J is TRDJ1 and V is TRDV1, with 8 nucleotides matching TRDD3. The germline CDR1 and CDR2 sequences are TSWWSYY and QGS. The CDR3 sequence is 18 residues long. In nucleotides, the CDR3 is TGTGCTCTTGGGGAACTTTCTCTGAGGGATACGCACACCGATAGACTCATCTTT. Amino acids: CALGELSLRDTHTDRLIF.

This clone was observed a handful of times. It differs at one base from a far larger clone, so likely a read error. The V and J genes are TRDV1 and TRDJ1, with a tentative D call TRDD2 (6 bases). The CDR3 runs 25 residues. V was cut by 3 bases and J by 0 bases, with 41 bases left in between. Germline lookup yields CDR1 TSWWSYY and CDR2 QGS. The DNA for the CDR3 is TGTGCTCTTGGGGATCTAAACCAGAGGACCACCTTCCAAAACCCAGTACTGAGGTACACCGATAAACTCATCTTT. Translated: CALGDLNQRTTFQNPVLRYTDKLIF.

This clone was found a few times. The chain is built from TRDV2 and TRDJ1; 9 bases are a match to TRDD3. J lost 3 bases, V lost 3 bases, and 10 bases had no gene match. Germline V gene data show CDR1 as GEAIGNYY and CDR2 as EKD. This CDR3 comprises 16 residues. The CDR3 reads CACDALNTGGADKLIF. Written as DNA, the CDR3 is TGTGCCTGTGACGCCCTCAATACTGGGGGAGCCGATAAACTCATCTTT.

This clone is judged medium-sized. A far more abundant clone sits one base away, making this likely a read error. This sequence joins TRDV2 and TRDJ3, with TRDD3 identical over 13 bases. CDR3 length: 24 residues. CDR1 and CDR2 (germline): GEAIGNYY, EKD. The CDR3 protein is CACDTPDPLLGDTRSSWDTRQRFF. The CDR3 DNA sequence: TGTGCCTGTGACACCCCTGATCCACTACTGGGGGATACGCGGAGCTCCTGGGACACCCGACAGAGGTTTTTC.

A word on this clone: The TCRdb protein, from a much larger clone, departs from this DNA's translation at residue 14, likely by read error; the protein shown derives from the DNA. The chain joins TRDV1 to TRDJ1, with D maybe TRDD2 (5 bases). Germline values: CDR1 TSWWSYY, CDR2 QGS. V was clipped by 4 bases and J by 4 bases, with 31 bases between them. The CDR3 contains 20 residues. CDR3 nucleotides: TGTGCTCTTGGGGCACACCGATTTCTTCCCTCCCCGTACCGGGGCGATAAACTCATCTTT. Amino acid sequence: CALGAHRFLPSPYRGDKLIF.

This clone was counted at least ten times. This likely reflects a read error, since a far larger clone is one base away. Different DNA sequences within this sample yield the same CDR3. The V gene is TRDV2, the J gene TRDJ3; 13 nucleotides agree with TRDD3. The J segment lost 0 bases and the V segment lost 1 base, leaving 17 bases of the junction unmatched. CDR1 is GEAIGNYY and CDR2 is EKD in the germline V gene. The CDR3 is made up of 24 amino acids. The CDR3 nucleotides are TGTGCCTGTGACACTCCTGATCCACTACTGGGGGATACGCGGAGCTCCTGGGACACCCGACAGATGTTTTTC. It specifies CACDTPDPLLGDTRSSWDTRQMFF.

A word on this clone: A far larger clone is only one base removed, so a read error is likely. This sample includes further DNA sequences coding for the same CDR3. This chain connects TRDV2 to TRDJ3, with TRDD3 matching over 7 bases. The CDR3 covers 22 residues. Trimming cost V 0 bases and J 0 bases; bases outside gene matches: 16. CDR1 and CDR2 (germline): GEAIGNYY, EKD. Here the CDR3 reads CACDTGLGPHWGSSWDTRQMFF. The CDR3 DNA follows: TGTGCCTGTGACACCGGTCTGGGTCCCCACTGGGGAAGCTCCTGGGACACCCGACAGATGTTTTTC.

Concerning this clone: TCRdb lists the protein of a much larger clone for this DNA, which differs at residue 14, so this is likely a read error; the protein given here is translated from the DNA itself. The rearrangement joins TRDV1 to TRDJ1; 8 bases agree with TRDD3. J gave up 4 bases and V 7 bases, and 23 bases lay outside the gene matches. Per the germline V gene, CDR1 is TSWWSYY and CDR2 is QGS. The CDR3 is made up of 19 amino acids. CDR3 amino acids: CALVGTPDWGFRYIDKLIF. The CDR3 DNA sequence: TGTGCTCTTGTCGGGACCCCGGACTGGGGGTTCCGGTACATCGATAAACTCATCTTT.

The CDR3 coding sequence is TGTGCCTGTGACACCGTCCCCCTTTATACTGGGGGATACTACCGGGACACCCGACAGATGTTTTTC. Translation: CACDTVPLYTGGYYRDTRQMFF. V usage is TRDV2 and J usage is TRDJ3; 12 nucleotides line up with TRDD3. The CDR3 totals 22 residues. Looked up from germline, CDR1 is GEAIGNYY and CDR2 is EKD. After removal of 0 bases from V and 5 bases from J, the junction contained 16 bases not matched to a gene.

As regards this clone: A far larger clone lies a single base away; this is likely a read error. Additional DNA sequences in this sample encode the identical CDR3. The chain has TRDV1 and TRDJ3; 11 bases align to TRDD3. There are 26 residues in the CDR3. Germline CDR1 TSWWSYY, CDR2 QGS. Germline trimming cut 0 bases from V and 4 bases from J; bases unmatched to any gene: 26. For the CDR3, the DNA is TGTGCTCTTGGGGAACTAAACATTAAACTGGGGGATAAAACCTTGACGGGTCGGTGGGACACCCGACAGATGTTTTTC. It translates to CALGELNIKLGDKTLTGRWDTRQMFF.

This clone was seen ten or more times. This clone may be a read error of a much larger clone one base away. Other DNA sequences of this sample code for an identical CDR3. The gene calls are TRDV1 and TRDJ1, with a weak D call TRDD3 (6 bases). This CDR3 comprises 16 residues. Per the germline V gene, CDR1 is TSWWSYY and CDR2 is QGS. V lost 0 bases, J lost 9 bases, and 20 bases lay in between. CDR3 amino acids: CALGELVGPGISELIF. CDR3 nucleotides: TGTGCTCTTGGGGAACTGGTAGGCCCGGGGATCTCGGAACTCATCTTT.

There are a few counts of this clone. The amino acid sequence in TCRdb belongs to a much larger clone and departs from this DNA's translation at residue 13, likely a sequencing read error; the sequence shown is translated from the DNA. CDR3 in DNA: TGTGCTCTTGGGGAACTTTCTCTGAGGGATACGCACGCCGATAAACTCATCTTT. Encoded protein: CALGELSLRDTHADKLIF. This chain connects TRDV1 to TRDJ1, with TRDD3 identical over 8 bases. The CDR3 loop spans 18 amino acids. From germline, CDR1 is TSWWSYY and CDR2 QGS. V shed 0 bases and J 3 bases; nucleotides not matched to a gene: 12.

Notes on this clone: The TCRdb protein comes from a much larger clone and disagrees with this DNA's translation at residue 8, likely due to a read error; the protein given here is derived from the DNA. The chain carries TRDV1 and TRDJ1; D perhaps matches TRDD2 (6 bases). The V gene lost 1 base and the J gene lost 4 bases, with 22 bases spanning the gap. The germline V gene has CDR1 TSWWSYY and CDR2 QGS. The CDR3 totals 18 residues. In DNA, the CDR3 is TGTGCTCTTGGGGAACCCGACCTCCTACAGGCAAAAGGCGATAAACTCATCTTT. Its protein product is CALGEPDLLQAKGDKLIF.

In this sample, this clone is medium-sized. Since a much larger clone is just one base distant, this may be a read error. The same CDR3 can be traced to other DNA sequences in this sample. This chain uses TRDV1 with TRDJ1, with 11 bases fitting TRDD3. From germline, CDR1 is TSWWSYY and CDR2 QGS. J gave up 0 bases and V 1 base, and 22 bases lay outside the gene matches. The CDR3 consists of 23 residues. For the CDR3, the DNA is TGTGCTCTTGGGGAACCACAGGGTTCCTACAGCTGGGGGATACATGGGTACACCGATAAACTCATCTTT. This sequence encodes CALGEPQGSYSWGIHGYTDKLIF.

The CDR3 DNA sequence: TGTGCCTGTGACAGTGTGGGGGATACGAGGACCGATAAACTCATCTTT. Residues: CACDSVGDTRTDKLIF. The chain carries TRDV2 and TRDJ1, with 11 bases aligning to TRDD3. The CDR3 has 16 amino acids. The trim removed 2 bases at V and 2 bases at J, leaving 6 bases unmatched. In germline, CDR1 is GEAIGNYY, CDR2 EKD.

In its sample, this clone was seen a few times. The TCRdb protein comes from a much larger clone and disagrees with this DNA's translation at residue 13, likely due to a read error; the protein given here is derived from the DNA. The rearrangement links TRDV3 to TRDJ1, with 7 bases identical to TRDD2. This CDR3 region has 17 residues. The germline V gene encodes CDR1 TVYSNPD and CDR2 GDNSRS (reference sequence). The J segment lost 6 bases and the V segment lost 0 bases, leaving 19 bases of the junction unmatched. DNA for the CDR3: TGTGCCTTTAGGGTTTCCTACTTAACGCTCGCCAACAATAAACTCATCTTT. It translates to CAFRVSYLTLANNKLIF.

Remarks on this clone: This DNA's translation differs at residue 5 from TCRdb's protein, which comes from a much larger clone; a read error is likely, and the protein shown is translated from the DNA. The V call is TRDV1, the J call TRDJ1, with 9 bases aligning to TRDD3. The ends lost 5 bases at V and 7 bases at J; junction bases unmatched: 14. Germline V gene data show CDR1 as TSWWSYY and CDR2 as QGS. The length of the CDR3 is 16 residues. The CDR3 DNA sequence: TGTGCTCTTGGGACCCGGCGCGCTACTGGGGGAGCTAAACTCATCTTT. Its translation is CALGTRRATGGAKLIF.

As regards this clone: Only one base separates this from a far larger clonotype, so it likely reflects a read error. This rearrangement joins TRDV1 to TRDJ1, with 9 bases lining up with TRDD3. Trimming took 10 bases from V and 2 from J; bases not matched to a gene: 2. This CDR3 is 12 amino acids long. Germline values: CDR1 TSWWSYY, CDR2 QGS. The CDR3 bases are TGTGCTCCTACTGGGGGAACCGATAAACTCATCTTT. Translation gives CAPTGGTDKLIF.

This clone was recorded a few times. Since a far larger clone is one base different, this is likely a read error. The same CDR3 also results from other DNA sequences found in this sample. This chain uses TRDV1 with TRDJ1, with D tentatively TRDD3 (5 bases). Per the germline V gene, CDR1 is TSWWSYY and CDR2 is QGS. The CDR3 sequence is 23 residues long. V was cut by 3 bases and J by 1 base, with 36 bases left in between. This CDR3 reads CALGELDPSHFLGVPNPTDKLIF. CDR3 nucleotides: TGTGCTCTTGGGGAGCTAGATCCATCTCACTTTCTGGGTGTACCGAATCCCACCGATAAACTCATCTTT.

Details on this clone: TCRdb's protein, taken from a much larger clone, differs from this DNA's translation at residue 10, likely owing to a read error; the protein displayed comes from the DNA. The chain links TRDV1 to TRDJ1; D might be TRDD3 (5 bases). V gave up 4 bases and J gave up 7 bases, with 22 bases separating them. Germline V gives CDR1 TSWWSYY, CDR2 QGS. CDR3 size: 16 residues. In DNA form, the CDR3 reads TGTGCTCTTGGGGCCCGGCGCGCTACTTGGGGAGCTAAACTCATCTTT. Its translation: CALGARRATWGAKLIF.

For this clone: A single base separates this from a much larger clone, so it may be a read error. Other DNA sequences in the same sample also yield this CDR3. The rearrangement joins TRDV1 to TRDJ1; 11 positions match TRDD3. Germline trimming cut 1 base from V and 0 bases from J; bases unmatched to any gene: 22. The CDR3 consists of 23 residues. The germline V gene has CDR1 TSWWSYY and CDR2 QGS. The CDR3 DNA sequence: TGTGCTCTTGGGGAACCACAGGGCTCCTACAGCTGGGGGATACATGGGTACACCGATAAACTCATCTTT. Its protein is CALGEPQGSYSWGIHGYTDKLIF.

This clone has a handful of counts. The likely explanation is a read error, given a far larger clone one base away. Additional DNA sequences in this sample encode the identical CDR3. The V and J genes are TRDV1 and TRDJ1; D unclear. Germline V gene sequence: CDR1 TSWWSYY, CDR2 QGS. The ends were cut back, 0 bases at V and 1 base at J, with 21 bases in the middle. CDR3 length: 19 amino acids. The CDR3 DNA follows: TGTGCTCTTGGGGAACTATACATTCCCCGGAGGGTGATCACCGATAAACTCATCTTT. Translated: CALGELYIPRRVITDKLIF.

About this clone itself: The protein TCRdb gives is from a much larger clone and does not agree with this DNA's translation at residue 14, likely a read error; the protein shown here comes from the DNA. The rearrangement links TRDV1 to TRDJ1; 9 bases are a match to TRDD3. In germline, CDR1 is TSWWSYY, CDR2 QGS. The CDR3 extends over 16 amino acids. CDR3 loop: CALGARRATGGAKPIF. In DNA, the CDR3 is TGTGCTCTTGGGGCCCGGCGCGCTACTGGGGGAGCTAAACCCATCTTT.

To note about this clone: A far larger clone is one nucleotide away, so this likely arose from a read error. The identical CDR3 is also encoded by other nucleotide sequences in the sample. J is TRDJ1 and V is TRDV1; 9 bases map to TRDD3. The CDR3 totals 28 residues. CDR1 is TSWWSYY and CDR2 is QGS in the germline V gene. The V and J ends lost 5 bases and 2 bases, in that order; junction bases with no gene match: 45. This CDR3 reads CALGSYRPSYFGGVLGDHYRDRTDKLIF. The DNA of the CDR3 is TGTGCTCTTGGGTCTTATCGCCCTTCATACTTTGGAGGGGTACTGGGGGACCACTATAGAGATCGTACCGATAAACTCATCTTT.

The table lists this clone with a few counts. V gene TRDV2 combines with J gene TRDJ1; 10 nucleotides align to TRDD3. The CDR3 extends over 19 amino acids. The J segment lost 0 bases and the V segment lost 0 bases, leaving 12 bases of the junction unmatched. CDR1 is GEAIGNYY and CDR2 is EKD in the germline V gene. CDR3 sequence reads: CACDTVLGDPFPYTDKLIF. Written as DNA, the CDR3 is TGTGCCTGTGACACCGTACTGGGGGATCCGTTCCCGTACACCGATAAACTCATCTTT.

The chain recombines TRDV2 with TRDJ1; TRDD3 agrees at 12 bases. CDR1 GEAIGNYY and CDR2 EKD come from the germline V gene. The trim removed 0 bases at V and 3 bases at J, leaving 10 bases unmatched. This CDR3 region has 18 residues. Written as DNA, the CDR3 is TGTGCCTGTGACACCGTACTGGGGGATACTCGAGGGGCCGATAAACTCATCTTT. This sequence encodes CACDTVLGDTRGADKLIF.

Sample share makes this clone large. Other nucleotide sequences from this sample produce the same CDR3. The chain links TRDV1 to TRDJ1; 8 bases align to TRDD3. The CDR3 consists of 22 residues. CDR1 TSWWSYY and CDR2 QGS come from the germline V gene. Germline trimming cut 0 bases from V and 3 bases from J; bases unmatched to any gene: 24. The CDR3 region is CALGELGPTSVLGVPYSDKLIF. CDR3 nucleotide sequence: TGTGCTCTTGGGGAACTCGGGCCTACTTCAGTACTGGGGGTCCCTTACTCCGATAAACTCATCTTT.

The chain links TRDV1 to TRDJ1, with 13 nucleotides matching TRDD3. Germline CDR1 and CDR2: TSWWSYY and QGS. V trimming: 6 bases; J trimming: 1 base; junction bases outside the gene matches: 11. This CDR3 is built from 18 residues. The CDR3, as DNA: TGTGCTCTTGGCCGCTACTGGGGGATACGGCTTGGCACCGATAAACTCATCTTT. It specifies CALGRYWGIRLGTDKLIF.